What follows are 31 T cell receptor beta chains derived from one specimen sequenced in a study of glioma-infiltrating T cells. Amplification of TCR alpha and beta CDR3 regions from RNA used iRepertoire nested multiplex PCR. One entry per CDR3 protein, called by TCRdb with MiXCR from the multiplex PCR reads. The sample consists of 45,000 or so distinct CDR3 sequences, approximately 20% of them appearing once. The sequencing sample was made of glioma tissue, nonneoplastic brain tissue, or PBMCs (not recorded which). Every receptor here comes from a human donor with low-grade glioma or glioblastoma, undergoing nonglioma brain surgery, or in good health (not recorded which).

For the CDR3, the DNA is TGTGCCAGCCCCGACAGGGGTTACGAGCAGTACTTC. Translating it yields CASPDRGYEQYF. This rearrangement joins TRBV28 to TRBJ2-7; TRBD1 matches 8 bases. V was pared by 8 bases and J by 4 bases, with 4 bases of the junction left unmatched. The CDR3 sequence is 12 residues long. Germline CDR1 MDHEN, CDR2 SYDVKM. Drawing the rest from reference TRBV28 and TRBJ2-7, the complete variable domain is DVKVTQSSRYLVKRTGEKVFLECVQDMDHENMFWYRQDPGLGLRLIYFSYDVKMKEKGDIPEGYSVSREKKERFSLILESASTNQTSMYLCASPDRGYEQYFGPGTRLTVT.

With respect to this clonotype: A much bigger clone sits one base away, suggesting this may be a read error. The chain uses TRBV7-2 and TRBJ1-2, with D unclear. Trimming pared 5 bases from V and 8 bases from J, leaving 18 bases between. The CDR3 has 14 residues. Germline assignment: CDR1 SGHTA and CDR2 FQGNSA. The CDR3: CASSPPRGRVGYTF. The CDR3 DNA reads as TGTGCCAGCAGCCCCCCCCGAGGGAGGGTGGGCTACACCTTC.

This clonotype was detected many times. CDR3 amino acids: CASSLVEGLYTGELFF. The CDR3 DNA is TGTGCCAGCAGCTTAGTTGAGGGGTTGTACACCGGGGAGCTGTTTTTT. The chain carries TRBV7-8 and TRBJ2-2; D may be TRBD1 or TRBD2 (5 bases each). The CDR3 has 16 amino acids. The germline V gene encodes CDR1 SGHVS and CDR2 FQNEAQ. Trimming stripped 1 base from V and 3 bases from J, with 12 bases between.

This clonotype appeared once. This chain links TRBV30 with TRBJ1-2, with D uncertain. Germline CDR1 reads GTSNPN; CDR2 reads SVGIG (reference sequence). V was cut by 2 bases and J by 2 bases, with 9 bases left in between. This CDR3 is 13 amino acids long. DNA for the CDR3: TGTGCCTGGAGTTTAGGCATAAACTATGGCTACACCTTC. This encodes CAWSLGINYGYTF.

In this sample, this clonotype turned up many times. This chain joins TRBV3-1 and TRBJ2-5; D remains unclear. Germline V gene data show CDR1 as LGHDT and CDR2 as YNNKEL (reference sequence). V was cut by 0 bases and J by 9 bases, with 11 bases left in between. The CDR3 extends over 13 amino acids. CDR3 sequence reads: CASSQDYRLAQYF. The CDR3, as DNA: TGTGCCAGCAGCCAAGATTATCGGTTGGCCCAGTACTTC.

This clonotype was observed many times. The chain links TRBV6-1 to TRBJ2-5, with D hard to call. The CDR3 covers 11 residues. CDR1 is MNHNS and CDR2 is SASEGT in the germline V gene. V lost 2 bases and J 4 bases, leaving 2 bases between the germline ends. The chain's CDR3 is CASSERETQYF. CDR3 DNA sequence: TGTGCCAGCAGTGAAAGAGAGACCCAGTACTTC.

In its sample, this clonotype was seen a few times. This chain connects TRBV12-3 or TRBV12-4 to TRBJ1-2; a weak D match, TRBD1 (6 bases). There are 15 residues in the CDR3. Trimming pared 2 bases from V and 5 bases from J, leaving 15 bases between. The CDR3 nucleotides are TGTGCCAGCAGTTTAAATCCAGGGGCAGGTTATGGCTACACCTTC. It specifies CASSLNPGAGYGYTF.

This clonotype was recorded many times. The rearrangement uses TRBV7-9 and TRBJ1-1; no firm D call. Trimming took 4 bases from V and 10 from J, leaving 16 bases between them. Germline values: CDR1 SEHNR, CDR2 FQNEAQ (reference sequence). The CDR3 runs 13 residues. The CDR3 loop reads CASSSSVKVGAFF. CDR3 coding DNA: TGTGCCAGCAGCTCTAGCGTTAAGGTTGGAGCTTTCTTT.

By frequency in the sample, this clonotype is medium-sized. The chain has TRBV6-1 and TRBJ1-1; D remains unclear. The CDR3 has 11 residues. Between the trimmed V and J ends, which lost 8 bases and 0 bases, there was a span of 4 bases. Germline V CDR1 and CDR2: MNHNS, SASEGT. CDR3 DNA sequence: TGTGCCAGCGAAATGAACACTGAAGCTTTCTTT. This sequence encodes CASEMNTEAFF.

This chain connects TRBV9 to TRBJ1-1; possibly TRBD1 for D (6 bases). The CDR3 length is 13 residues. V was trimmed by 3 bases and J by 3 bases, leaving 9 bases between them. CDR1 is SGDLS, CDR2 YYNGEE, per germline. The chain's CDR3 is CASSEGQYTEAFF. CDR3 in DNA: TGTGCCAGCAGCGAAGGACAGTACACTGAAGCTTTCTTT.

This clonotype was observed many times. This chain joins TRBV6-1 and TRBJ1-1; D is possibly TRBD1 (5 bases). The CDR3 has 13 amino acids. CDR1 and CDR2 from the germline V gene are MNHNS and SASEGT. Trimming took off 5 bases at V and 2 bases at J, with 9 bases between the two ends. CDR3 region: CASSRGVNTEAFF. In DNA, the CDR3 is TGTGCCAGCAGTCGAGGGGTCAACACTGAAGCTTTCTTT.

V and J are TRBV10-2 and TRBJ2-2; D is uncertain. The V gene's germline CDR1 is WSHSY and CDR2 SAAADI. Trimming removed 5 bases at V and 5 bases at J, with 12 bases between. The CDR3 sequence is 14 residues long. The CDR3 DNA follows: TGCGCCAGCAGTTGGCAGCCCTATACCGGGGAGCTGTTTTTT. This encodes CASSWQPYTGELFF.

This clonotype was seen ten or more times. V is TRBV7-2 and J is TRBJ2-3; D perhaps matches TRBD2 (5 bases). Germline V gives CDR1 SGHTA, CDR2 FQGNSA. The CDR3 is 14 amino acids. V was cut by 1 base and J by 6 bases, with 11 bases left in between. The DNA for the CDR3 is TGTGCCAGCAGCTTAGGAGGGAGACGGGATACGCAGTATTTT. It specifies CASSLGGRRDTQYF.

This clonotype was detected only a few times. The chain links TRBV27 to TRBJ1-6; D may be TRBD1 (6 bases). The CDR3 contains 15 residues. The V and J ends lost 3 bases and 10 bases respectively, with 16 bases between them. Germline values: CDR1 MNHEY, CDR2 SMNVEV (reference sequence). The CDR3 reads CASSFIPGAQSPLHF. The CDR3 region has the DNA TGTGCCAGCAGTTTTATCCCAGGGGCCCAATCACCCCTCCACTTT.

This clonotype occurred a few times. V gene TRBV11-2 combines with J gene TRBJ2-3; 7 bases match TRBD2. The CDR3 runs to 16 residues. Germline lookup yields CDR1 SGHAT and CDR2 FQNNGV. V shed 4 bases and J 0 bases; nucleotides not matched to a gene: 7. CDR3 loop: CASSWAGTTSTDTQYF. In DNA, the CDR3 is TGTGCCAGCAGCTGGGCCGGGACTACTAGCACAGATACGCAGTATTTT.

V is TRBV19 and J is TRBJ1-1; D gene uncertain. The germline V and J ends were trimmed by 8 bases and 4 bases, with 11 bases remaining between them. This CDR3 has 12 residues. From germline, CDR1 is LNHDA and CDR2 SQIVND (reference sequence). The CDR3 bases are TGTGCCAGTGAAGGTTCGGGCACTGAAGCTTTCTTT. It yields the protein CASEGSGTEAFF.

This clonotype has ten or more counts. The rearrangement joins TRBV7-6 to TRBJ1-1; D ambiguous. Trimming left V 10 bases short and J 5 bases short, with 8 bases between. The CDR3 has 10 amino acids. CDR1 SGHVS and CDR2 FNYEAQ come from the germline V gene. The CDR3 here is CATRATEAFF. DNA for the CDR3: TGTGCCACCAGAGCTACTGAAGCTTTCTTT. Full variable domain (outside the CDR3, taken from reference TRBV7-6 and TRBJ1-1): GAGVSQSPRYKVTKRGQDVALRCDPISGHVSLYWYRQALGQGPEFLTYFNYEAQQDKSGLPNDRFSAERPEGSISTLTIQRTEQRDSAMYRCATRATEAFFGQGTRLTVV.

This clonotype has ten or more counts. The chain carries TRBV19 and TRBJ1-1; the match to TRBD1 covers 12 bases. The CDR3 contains 17 residues. Germline V lookup: CDR1 LNHDA, CDR2 SQIVND (reference sequence). Trimming took 6 bases from V and 1 from J; bases not matched to a gene: 9. CDR3 protein: CASRPRGQGAPNTEAFF. The CDR3 DNA follows: TGTGCCAGTAGACCTAGGGGACAGGGGGCTCCGAACACTGAAGCTTTCTTT.

This clonotype appeared many times. V is TRBV7-9 and J is TRBJ1-3; D remains ambiguous. The CDR3 sequence is 16 residues long. Per germline, CDR1 SEHNR and CDR2 FQNEAQ (reference sequence). The V end lost 6 bases, the J end lost 0 bases, and 15 bases lay between the germline ends. CDR3 DNA sequence: TGTGCCAGCAGTCGGGTATCCAGAATCTCTGGAAACACCATATATTTT. Amino acid sequence: CASSRVSRISGNTIYF.

This clonotype was recorded many times. The CDR3 region has the DNA TGTGCCAGCAGTTACGGGGGGGCTAGCTCCTACAATGAGCAGTTCTTC. This gives the protein CASSYGGASSYNEQFF. J is TRBJ2-1 and V is TRBV6-6; maybe TRBD2 (7 bases). V lost 2 bases to trimming and J lost 0 bases, with 11 bases between them. This CDR3 contains 16 residues. CDR1 MNHNY and CDR2 SVGAGI come from the germline V gene (reference sequence).

This clonotype ranks as medium-sized. The chain recombines TRBV20-1 with TRBJ2-2; a possible D gene is TRBD2 (5 bases). Trimming stripped 1 base from V and 4 bases from J, with 10 bases between. CDR1 and CDR2 (germline): DFQATT, SNEGSKA (reference sequence). This CDR3 spans 14 amino acids. CDR3 bases: TGCAGTGCTAGAGGTGGCCGGGGCACCGGGGAGCTGTTTTTT. Protein: CSARGGRGTGELFF.

In its sample, this clonotype was seen many times. The gene calls are TRBV20-1 and TRBJ1-2, with a tentative D call TRBD1 (6 bases). The CDR3 consists of 14 residues. The V gene's germline CDR1 is DFQATT and CDR2 SNEGSKA (reference sequence). V was shortened by 2 bases and J by 4 bases, with 14 bases between the two germline ends. This CDR3 reads CSARLGQGTYGYTF. DNA for the CDR3: TGCAGTGCTAGATTGGGACAAGGAACCTATGGCTACACCTTC.

This clonotype was seen only a few times. The rearrangement links TRBV10-2 to TRBJ2-7, with D uncertain. The CDR3 has 14 amino acids. The germline CDR1 and CDR2 sequences are WSHSY and SAAADI. The V end lost 2 bases, the J end lost 3 bases, and 11 bases lay between the germline ends. The CDR3 loop is CASSEPGPIYEQYF. Here the CDR3 DNA reads TGCGCCAGCAGTGAGCCCGGCCCGATCTACGAGCAGTACTTC.

This clonotype has at least ten counts. The chain employs TRBV7-2 and TRBJ1-1, with 7 bases fitting TRBD1. V was pared by 4 bases and J by 0 bases, with 5 bases of the junction left unmatched. CDR1 and CDR2 (germline): SGHTA, FQGNSA. This CDR3 is 15 amino acids long. For the CDR3, the DNA is TGTGCCAGCAGCTCGGCGGGACAGTTGAACACTGAAGCTTTCTTT. Its translation is CASSSAGQLNTEAFF.

This clonotype came up many times. The chain combines TRBV12-3 or TRBV12-4 with TRBJ2-7; 7 bases align to TRBD2. V trimming: 1 base; J trimming: 3 bases; junction bases outside the gene matches: 9. The CDR3 extends over 16 amino acids. The DNA of the CDR3 is TGTGCCAGCAGTTTAGGTTGGGCGGGAGAGGGCTACGAGCAGTACTTC. The encoded protein is CASSLGWAGEGYEQYF.

Regarding this clonotype: Since no conserved phenylalanine or tryptophan closes the CDR3, a read error is the likely cause. The CDR3 loop is CSASRLAGTSYNEQFL. The CDR3 bases are TGCAGTGCTAGTCGTCTAGCGGGCACATCCTACAATGAGCAGTTCCTC. The chain carries TRBV20-1 and TRBJ2-1, with TRBD2 matching 8 bases. Per the germline V gene, CDR1 is DFQATT and CDR2 is SNEGSKA (reference sequence). The CDR3 extends over 16 amino acids. Trimming removed 3 bases from V and 1 base from J; junction bases left unmatched: 8.

This clonotype occurred many times. The chain couples TRBV2 to TRBJ1-6, with D possibly matching TRBD1 (6 bases). V was clipped by 6 bases and J by 5 bases, with 23 bases between them. CDR3 size: 18 residues. CDR1 SNHLY and CDR2 FYNNEI come from the germline V gene. Here the CDR3 reads CASRSTFLGTYNNSPLHF. The CDR3, as DNA: TGTGCCAGCAGGAGTACCTTCTTAGGGACATACAATAATTCACCCCTCCACTTT.

In this sample, this clonotype turned up many times. This chain uses TRBV7-2 with TRBJ2-7; TRBD2 matches 10 bases. CDR1 SGHTA and CDR2 FQGNSA come from the germline V gene. CDR3 length equals 14 residues. With 5 bases clipped from V and 5 bases from J, the junction kept 6 bases outside the gene matches. The CDR3 DNA is TGTGCCAGCAGCCCAGGACTAGCGGTGAACGAGCAGTACTTC. Protein sequence: CASSPGLAVNEQYF.

This clonotype showed up many times. At one of its ends the junction is not consistent with the germline gene, which may arise from a read error. The rearrangement joins TRBV28 to TRBJ1-4; tentatively, D is TRBD1 (5 bases). Germline V gene sequence: CDR1 MDHEN, CDR2 SYDVKM. The CDR3 length is 15 residues. The CDR3 region has the DNA TGTGCCAGCAGCCACACCTGGGACCCAATAAAGACAGATTATTTT. It is translated as CASSHTWDPIKTDYF.

The chain joins TRBV3-1 to TRBJ2-1; D unresolved. Germline CDR1 is LGHDT and CDR2 is YNNKEL (reference sequence). Trimming cost V 3 bases and J 11 bases, with 8 bases left between them. The CDR3 runs to 11 residues. CDR3 coding DNA: TGTGCCAGCAGCCAGGGTTATAAGCAGTTCTTC. Its protein is CASSQGYKQFF.

This clonotype was detected ten times or more. This chain's CDR3 is CASSDPGQGNYEQYF. The CDR3 nucleotides are TGTGCCAGCAGTGATCCGGGACAGGGGAACTACGAGCAGTACTTC. The gene calls are TRBV6-1 and TRBJ2-7; 10 bases match TRBD1. The germline V gene has CDR1 MNHNS and CDR2 SASEGT. The CDR3 is 15 residues long. The ends lost 3 bases at V and 3 bases at J; junction bases unmatched: 5.